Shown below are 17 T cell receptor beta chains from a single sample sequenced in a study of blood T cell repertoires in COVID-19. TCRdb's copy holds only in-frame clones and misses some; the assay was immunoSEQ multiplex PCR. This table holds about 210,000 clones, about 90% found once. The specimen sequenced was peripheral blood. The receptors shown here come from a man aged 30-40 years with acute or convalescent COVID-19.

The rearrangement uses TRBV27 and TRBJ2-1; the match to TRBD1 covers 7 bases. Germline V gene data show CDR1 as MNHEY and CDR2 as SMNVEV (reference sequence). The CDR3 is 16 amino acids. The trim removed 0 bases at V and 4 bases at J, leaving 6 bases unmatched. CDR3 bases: TGTGCCAGCAGTTTATCTGGAGGCAGGGGGTACAATGAGCAGTTCTTC. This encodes CASSLSGGRGYNEQFF.

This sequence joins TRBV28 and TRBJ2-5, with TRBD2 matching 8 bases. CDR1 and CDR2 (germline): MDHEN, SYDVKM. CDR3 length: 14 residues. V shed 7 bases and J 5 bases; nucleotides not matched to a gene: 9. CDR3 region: CASMEAGVRETQYF. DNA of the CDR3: TGTGCCAGCATGGAAGCGGGAGTCAGGGAGACCCAGTACTTC.

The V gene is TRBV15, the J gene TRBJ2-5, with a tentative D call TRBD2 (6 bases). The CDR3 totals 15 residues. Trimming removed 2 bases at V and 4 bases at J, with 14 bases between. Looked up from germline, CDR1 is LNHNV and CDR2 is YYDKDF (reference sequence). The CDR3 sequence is CATSRTGLEGETQYF. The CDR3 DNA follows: TGTGCCACCAGCAGAACGGGACTGGAGGGAGAGACCCAGTACTTC. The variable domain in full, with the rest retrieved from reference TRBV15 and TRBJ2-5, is DAMVIQNPRYQVTQFGKPVTLSCSQTLNHNVMYWYQQKSSQAPKLLFHYYDKDFNNEADTPDNFQSRRPNTSFCFLDIRSPGLGDTAMYLCATSRTGLEGETQYFGPGTRLLVL.

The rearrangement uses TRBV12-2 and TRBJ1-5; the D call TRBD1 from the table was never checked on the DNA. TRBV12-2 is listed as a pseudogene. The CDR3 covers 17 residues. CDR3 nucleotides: TGTGCAAGTCGCGCCCGGGACAGGGAAGGAGCTAGTCAGCCCCAGCATTTT. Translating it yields CASRARDREGASQPQHF.

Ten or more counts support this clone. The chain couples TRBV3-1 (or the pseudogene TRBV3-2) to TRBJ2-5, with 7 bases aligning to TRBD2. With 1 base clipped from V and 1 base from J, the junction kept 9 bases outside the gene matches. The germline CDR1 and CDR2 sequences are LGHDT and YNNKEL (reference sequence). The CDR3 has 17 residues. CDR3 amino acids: CASSQGQVAGLQETQYF. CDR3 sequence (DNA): TGTGCCAGCAGCCAAGGTCAAGTAGCGGGTCTCCAAGAGACCCAGTACTTC.

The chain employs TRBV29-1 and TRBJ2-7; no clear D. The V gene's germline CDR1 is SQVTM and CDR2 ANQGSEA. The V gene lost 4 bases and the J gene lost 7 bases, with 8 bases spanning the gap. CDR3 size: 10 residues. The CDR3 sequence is CSVVTTEQYF. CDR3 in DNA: TGCAGCGTTGTTACTACGGAGCAGTACTTC.

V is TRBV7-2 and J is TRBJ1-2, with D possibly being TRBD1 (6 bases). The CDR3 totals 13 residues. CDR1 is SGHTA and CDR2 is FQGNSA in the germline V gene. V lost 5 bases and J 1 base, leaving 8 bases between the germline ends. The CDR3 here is CASSLDSNYGYTF. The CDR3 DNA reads TGTGCCAGCAGCCTGGACAGTAACTATGGCTACACCTTC.

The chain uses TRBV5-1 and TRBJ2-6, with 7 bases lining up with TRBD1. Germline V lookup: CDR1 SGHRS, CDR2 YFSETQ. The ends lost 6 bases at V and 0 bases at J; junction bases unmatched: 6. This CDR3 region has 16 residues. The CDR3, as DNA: TGCGCCAGCACCCTACAGGGGCTCTCTGGGGCCAACGTCCTGACTTTC. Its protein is CASTLQGLSGANVLTF.

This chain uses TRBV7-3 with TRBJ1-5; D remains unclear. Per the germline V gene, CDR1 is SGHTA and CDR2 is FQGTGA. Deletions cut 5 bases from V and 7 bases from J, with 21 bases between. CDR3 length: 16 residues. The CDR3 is CASSPTGSRVGQPQHF. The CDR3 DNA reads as TGTGCCAGCAGCCCTACGGGGTCTCGAGTAGGCCAGCCCCAGCATTTT.

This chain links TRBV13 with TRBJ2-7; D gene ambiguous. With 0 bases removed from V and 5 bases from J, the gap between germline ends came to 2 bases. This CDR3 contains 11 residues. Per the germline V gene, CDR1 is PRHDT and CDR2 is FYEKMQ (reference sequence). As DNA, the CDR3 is TGTGCCAGCAGCTTAGGTAACGAGCAGTACTTC. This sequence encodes CASSLGNEQYF.

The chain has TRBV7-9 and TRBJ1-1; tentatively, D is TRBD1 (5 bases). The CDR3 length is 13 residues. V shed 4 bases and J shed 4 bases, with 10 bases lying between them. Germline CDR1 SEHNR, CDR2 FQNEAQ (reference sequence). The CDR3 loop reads CASSWQGVTEAFF. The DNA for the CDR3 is TGTGCCAGCAGCTGGCAGGGCGTCACTGAAGCTTTCTTT. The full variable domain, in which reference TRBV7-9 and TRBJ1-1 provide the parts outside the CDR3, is DTGVSQNPRHKITKRGQNVTFRCDPISEHNRLYWYRQTLGQGPEFLTYFQNEAQLEKSRLLSDRFSAERPKGSFSTLEIQRTEQGDSAMYLCASSWQGVTEAFFGQGTRLTVV.

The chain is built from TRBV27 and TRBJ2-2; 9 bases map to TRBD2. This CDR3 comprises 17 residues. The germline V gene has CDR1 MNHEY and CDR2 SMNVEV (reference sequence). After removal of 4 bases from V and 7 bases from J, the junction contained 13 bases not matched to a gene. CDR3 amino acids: CASSSSGLAREVGELFF. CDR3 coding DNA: TGTGCCAGCAGTTCCTCCGGACTAGCGCGCGAGGTCGGGGAGCTGTTTTTT.

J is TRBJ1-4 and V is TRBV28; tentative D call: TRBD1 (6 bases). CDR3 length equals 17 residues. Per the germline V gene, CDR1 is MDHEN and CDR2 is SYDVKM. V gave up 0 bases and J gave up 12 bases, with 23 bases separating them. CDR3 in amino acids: CASSLWRQGFLEVQLFF. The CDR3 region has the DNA TGTGCCAGCAGTTTATGGAGGCAGGGGTTCCTGGAGGTTCAACTGTTTTTT. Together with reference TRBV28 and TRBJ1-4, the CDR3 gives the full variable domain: DVKVTQSSRYLVKRTGEKVFLECVQDMDHENMFWYRQDPGLGLRLIYFSYDVKMKEKGDIPEGYSVSREKKERFSLILESASTNQTSMYLCASSLWRQGFLEVQLFFGSGTQLSVL.

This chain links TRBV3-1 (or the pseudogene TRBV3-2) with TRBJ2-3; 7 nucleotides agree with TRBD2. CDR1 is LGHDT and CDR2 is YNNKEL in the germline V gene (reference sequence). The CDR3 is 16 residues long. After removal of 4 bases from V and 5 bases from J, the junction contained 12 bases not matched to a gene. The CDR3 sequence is CASSRVFAGVGDTQYF. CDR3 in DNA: TGTGCCAGCAGCCGCGTATTCGCGGGAGTGGGAGATACGCAGTATTTT.

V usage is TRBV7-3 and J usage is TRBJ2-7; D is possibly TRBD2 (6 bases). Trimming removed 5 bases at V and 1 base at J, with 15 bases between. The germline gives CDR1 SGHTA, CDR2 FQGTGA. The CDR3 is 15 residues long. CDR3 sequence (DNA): TGTGCCAGCAGCCCCGCGGGGACTTCTTCCTACGAGCAGTACTTC. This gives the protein CASSPAGTSSYEQYF.

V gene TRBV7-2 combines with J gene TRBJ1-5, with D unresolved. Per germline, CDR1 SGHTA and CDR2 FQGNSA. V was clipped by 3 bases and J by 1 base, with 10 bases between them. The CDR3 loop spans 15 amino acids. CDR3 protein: CASSFDTLSNQPQHF. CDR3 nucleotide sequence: TGTGCCAGCAGCTTCGACACCCTAAGCAATCAGCCCCAGCATTTT. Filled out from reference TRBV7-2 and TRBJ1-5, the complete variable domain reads GAGVSQSPSNKVTEKGKDVELRCDPISGHTALYWYRQSLGQGLEFLIYFQGNSAPDKSGLPSDRFSAERTGGSVSTLTIQRTQQEDSAVYLCASSFDTLSNQPQHFGDGTRLSIL.

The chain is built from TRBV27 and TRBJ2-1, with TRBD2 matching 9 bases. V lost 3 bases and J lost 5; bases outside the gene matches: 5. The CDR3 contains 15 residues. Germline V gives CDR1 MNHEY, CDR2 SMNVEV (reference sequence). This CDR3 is CASSFGRGGHNEQFF. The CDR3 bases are TGTGCCAGCAGTTTCGGGCGGGGGGGACACAATGAGCAGTTCTTC.